What follows is one TCR beta chain and its context. This record comes from a study of T cell changes during pregnancy in multiple sclerosis. Here immunoSEQ multiplex PCR was the method, and the copy in TCRdb shows in-frame clones only, minus some. The sample has about 92,000 clones; approximately 92% are singletons. Specimen: peripheral blood, collected in the first trimester of pregnancy. The receptor's source is a female donor with multiple sclerosis, enrolled in a pregnancy study.

The CDR3 DNA reads TGTGCCAGCAGTTTATTCTTTGGAGGGCTAGCGGGAGGGGACGAGCAGTACTTC. Encoded protein: CASSLFFGGLAGGDEQYF. The V gene is TRBV27, the J gene TRBJ2-7, with 12 positions matching TRBD2. The CDR3 is 18 amino acids. Per germline, CDR1 MNHEY and CDR2 SMNVEV (reference sequence). The J segment lost 5 bases and the V segment lost 1 base, leaving 12 bases of the junction unmatched.